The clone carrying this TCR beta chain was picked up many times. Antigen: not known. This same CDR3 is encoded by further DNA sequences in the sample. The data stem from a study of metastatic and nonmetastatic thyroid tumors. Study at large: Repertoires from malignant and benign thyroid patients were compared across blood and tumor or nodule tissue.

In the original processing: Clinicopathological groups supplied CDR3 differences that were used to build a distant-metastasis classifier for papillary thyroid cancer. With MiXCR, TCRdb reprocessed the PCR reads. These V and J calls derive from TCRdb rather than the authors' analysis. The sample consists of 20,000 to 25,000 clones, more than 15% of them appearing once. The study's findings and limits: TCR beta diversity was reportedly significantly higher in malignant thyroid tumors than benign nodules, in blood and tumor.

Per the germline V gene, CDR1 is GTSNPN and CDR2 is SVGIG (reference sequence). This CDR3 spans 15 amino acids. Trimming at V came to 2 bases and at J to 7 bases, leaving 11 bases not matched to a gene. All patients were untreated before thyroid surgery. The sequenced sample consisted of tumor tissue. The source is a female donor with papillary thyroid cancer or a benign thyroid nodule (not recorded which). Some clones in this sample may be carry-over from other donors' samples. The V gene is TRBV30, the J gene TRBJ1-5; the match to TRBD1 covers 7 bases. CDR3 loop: CAWSKGASSSQPQHF. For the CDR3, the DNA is TGTGCCTGGAGTAAGGGGGCAAGTTCCAGCCAGCCCCAGCATTTT.